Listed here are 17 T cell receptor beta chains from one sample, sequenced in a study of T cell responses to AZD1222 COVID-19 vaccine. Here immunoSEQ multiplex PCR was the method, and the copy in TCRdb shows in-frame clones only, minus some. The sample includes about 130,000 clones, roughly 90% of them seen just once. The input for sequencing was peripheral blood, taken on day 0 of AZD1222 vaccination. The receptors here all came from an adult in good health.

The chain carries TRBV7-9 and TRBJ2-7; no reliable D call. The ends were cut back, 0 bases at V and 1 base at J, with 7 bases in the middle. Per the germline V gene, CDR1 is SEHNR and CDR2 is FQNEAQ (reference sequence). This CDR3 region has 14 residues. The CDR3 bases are TGTGCCAGCAGCTTAGCTGCAAGGTCCTACGAGCAGTACTTC. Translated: CASSLAARSYEQYF. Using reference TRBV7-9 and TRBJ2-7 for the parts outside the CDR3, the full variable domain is DTGVSQNPRHKITKRGQNVTFRCDPISEHNRLYWYRQTLGQGPEFLTYFQNEAQLEKSRLLSDRFSAERPKGSFSTLEIQRTEQGDSAMYLCASSLAARSYEQYFGPGTRLTVT.

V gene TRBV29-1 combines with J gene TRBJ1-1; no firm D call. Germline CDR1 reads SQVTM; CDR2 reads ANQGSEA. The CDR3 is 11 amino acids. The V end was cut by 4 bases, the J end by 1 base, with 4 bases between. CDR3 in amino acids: CSVVQNTEAFF. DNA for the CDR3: TGCAGCGTTGTCCAGAACACTGAAGCTTTCTTT.

CDR3 sequence reads: CASSFGPHYEQYF. The CDR3 region has the DNA TGTGCCAGCAGTTTCGGCCCCCACTACGAGCAGTACTTC. This chain links TRBV27 with TRBJ2-7; D not certain. Germline V gene lookup returns CDR1 MNHEY and CDR2 SMNVEV (reference sequence). Trimming stripped 3 bases from V and 3 bases from J, with 9 bases between. The CDR3 consists of 13 residues.

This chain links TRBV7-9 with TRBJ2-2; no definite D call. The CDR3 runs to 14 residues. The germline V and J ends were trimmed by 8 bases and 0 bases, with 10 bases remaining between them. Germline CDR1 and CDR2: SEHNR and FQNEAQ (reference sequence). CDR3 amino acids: CASVQVPNTGELFF. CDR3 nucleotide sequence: TGTGCCAGCGTCCAGGTGCCGAACACCGGGGAGCTGTTTTTT.

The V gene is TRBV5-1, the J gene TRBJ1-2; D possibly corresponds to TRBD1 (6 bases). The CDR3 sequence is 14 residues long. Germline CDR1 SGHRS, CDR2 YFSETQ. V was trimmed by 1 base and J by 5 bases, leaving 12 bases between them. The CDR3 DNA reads TGCGCCAGCAGCTTGAGGGGGTGGAGGTATGGCTACACCTTC. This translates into CASSLRGWRYGYTF. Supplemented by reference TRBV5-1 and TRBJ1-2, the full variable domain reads KAGVTQTPRYLIKTRGQQVTLSCSPISGHRSVSWYQQTPGQGLQFLFEYFSETQRNKGNFPGRFSGRQFSNSRSEMNVSTLELGDSALYLCASSLRGWRYGYTFGSGTRLTVV.

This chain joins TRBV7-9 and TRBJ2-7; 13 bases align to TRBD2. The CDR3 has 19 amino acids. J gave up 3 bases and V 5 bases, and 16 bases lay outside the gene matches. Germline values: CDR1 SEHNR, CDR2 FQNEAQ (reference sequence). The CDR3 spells CASSRPTQGLAGRLYEQYF. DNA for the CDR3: TGTGCCAGCAGCCGTCCAACCCAGGGACTAGCGGGACGCCTCTACGAGCAGTACTTC. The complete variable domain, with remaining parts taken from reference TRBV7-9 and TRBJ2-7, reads DTGVSQNPRHKITKRGQNVTFRCDPISEHNRLYWYRQTLGQGPEFLTYFQNEAQLEKSRLLSDRFSAERPKGSFSTLEIQRTEQGDSAMYLCASSRPTQGLAGRLYEQYFGPGTRLTVT.

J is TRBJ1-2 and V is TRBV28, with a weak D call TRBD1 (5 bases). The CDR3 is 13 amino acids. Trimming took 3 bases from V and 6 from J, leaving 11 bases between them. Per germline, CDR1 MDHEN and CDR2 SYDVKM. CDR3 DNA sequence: TGTGCCAGCAGTTTGGGGCGGATGGATGGCTACACCTTC. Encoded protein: CASSLGRMDGYTF.

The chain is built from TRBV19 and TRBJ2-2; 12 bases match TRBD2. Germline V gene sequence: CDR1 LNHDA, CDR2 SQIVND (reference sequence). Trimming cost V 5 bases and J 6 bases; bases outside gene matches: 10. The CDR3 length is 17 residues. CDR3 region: CASSLAGGPGVAGELFF. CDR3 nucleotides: TGTGCCAGTAGTCTAGCGGGAGGGCCAGGTGTCGCCGGGGAGCTGTTTTTT.

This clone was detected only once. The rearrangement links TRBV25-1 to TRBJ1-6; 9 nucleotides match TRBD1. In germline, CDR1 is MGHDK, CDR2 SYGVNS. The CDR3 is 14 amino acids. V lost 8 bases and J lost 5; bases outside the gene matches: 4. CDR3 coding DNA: TGTGCCAGCCGCACAGGGGGCAATAATTCACCCCTCCACTTT. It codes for CASRTGGNNSPLHF.

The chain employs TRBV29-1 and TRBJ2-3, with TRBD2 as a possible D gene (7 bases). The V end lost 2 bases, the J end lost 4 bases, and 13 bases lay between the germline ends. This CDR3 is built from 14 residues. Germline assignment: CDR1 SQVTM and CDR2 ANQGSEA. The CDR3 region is CSVEKGGGPDTQYF. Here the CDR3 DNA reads TGCAGCGTTGAAAAGGGGGGAGGGCCAGATACGCAGTATTTT.

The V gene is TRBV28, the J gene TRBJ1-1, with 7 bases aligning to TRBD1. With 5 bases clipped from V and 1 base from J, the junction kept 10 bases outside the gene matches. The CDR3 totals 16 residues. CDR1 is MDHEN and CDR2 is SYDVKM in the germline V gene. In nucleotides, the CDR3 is TGTGCCAGCAGTCCCCTTCTGGACAGGAAGAACACTGAAGCTTTCTTT. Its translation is CASSPLLDRKNTEAFF.

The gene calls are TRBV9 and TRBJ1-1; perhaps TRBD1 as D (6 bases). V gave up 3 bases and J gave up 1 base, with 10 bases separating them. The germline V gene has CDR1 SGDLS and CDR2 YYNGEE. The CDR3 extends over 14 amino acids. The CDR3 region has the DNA TGTGCCAGCAGCGCGGGGGGACAGAACACTGAAGCTTTCTTT. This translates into CASSAGGQNTEAFF.

CDR3 protein: CASSLTSVLSYEQYF. Here the CDR3 DNA reads TGTGCCAGCAGTCTGACTAGCGTGCTTTCCTACGAGCAGTACTTC. The chain couples TRBV6-5 to TRBJ2-7; TRBD2 agrees at 8 bases. The V gene's germline CDR1 is MNHEY and CDR2 SVGAGI. The CDR3 covers 15 residues. Trimming at V came to 5 bases and at J to 1 base, leaving 7 bases not matched to a gene.

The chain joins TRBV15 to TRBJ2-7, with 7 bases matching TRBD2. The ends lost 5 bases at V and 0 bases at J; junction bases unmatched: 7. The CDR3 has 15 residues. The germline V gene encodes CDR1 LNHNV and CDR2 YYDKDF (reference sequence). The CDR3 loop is CATSGDWTSSYEQYF. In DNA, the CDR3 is TGTGCCACCAGCGGGGACTGGACTAGCTCCTACGAGCAGTACTTC. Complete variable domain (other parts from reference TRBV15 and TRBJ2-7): DAMVIQNPRYQVTQFGKPVTLSCSQTLNHNVMYWYQQKSSQAPKLLFHYYDKDFNNEADTPDNFQSRRPNTSFCFLDIRSPGLGDTAMYLCATSGDWTSSYEQYFGPGTRLTVT.

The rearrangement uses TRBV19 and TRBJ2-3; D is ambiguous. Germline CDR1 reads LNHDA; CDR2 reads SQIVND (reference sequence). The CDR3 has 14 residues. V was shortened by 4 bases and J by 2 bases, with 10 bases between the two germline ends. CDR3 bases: TGTGCCAGTAGTAGGGCTTCCAACACAGATACGCAGTATTTT. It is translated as CASSRASNTDTQYF. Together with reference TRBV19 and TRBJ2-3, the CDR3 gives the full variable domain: DGGITQSPKYLFRKEGQNVTLSCEQNLNHDAMYWYRQDPGQGLRLIYYSQIVNDFQKGDIAEGYSVSREKKESFPLTVTSAQKNPTAFYLCASSRASNTDTQYFGPGTRLTVL.

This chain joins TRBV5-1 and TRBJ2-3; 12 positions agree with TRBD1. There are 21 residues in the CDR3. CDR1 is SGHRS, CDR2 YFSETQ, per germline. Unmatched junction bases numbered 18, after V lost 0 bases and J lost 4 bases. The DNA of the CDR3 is TGCGCCAGCAGCTTGGCCGGGAGTACGGGACAGGGGGCGTTAATTGCAGATACGCAGTATTTT. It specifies CASSLAGSTGQGALIADTQYF.

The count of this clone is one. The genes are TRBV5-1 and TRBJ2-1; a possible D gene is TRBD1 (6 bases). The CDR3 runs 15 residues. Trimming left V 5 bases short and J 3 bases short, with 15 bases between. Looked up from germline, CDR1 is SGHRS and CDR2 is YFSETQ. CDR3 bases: TGCGCCAGCAGGCATACAGGGAAACACTACAATGAGCAGTTCTTC. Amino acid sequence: CASRHTGKHYNEQFF.